This paragraph covers one T cell receptor (beta chain) sequence. No antigen is known for it. Relapses following autologous stem cell transplantation were seen in all patients, with brentuximab vedotin exposure varying. The CDR3 has 14 amino acids. Trimming removed 1 base at V and 3 bases at J, with 11 bases between. Germline V gives CDR1 SGHNT, CDR2 YYREEE (reference sequence). The protocol was immunoSEQ multiplex PCR, while the TCRdb copy is restricted to in-frame clones and leaves out a portion. The data contain 20,000 to 30,000 clones, 80% of them singletons. This sample is drawn from a study of PD-1 blockade in classical Hodgkin lymphoma. Study-wide findings and caveats: Before treatment, complete responders showed about the same diversity as newly diagnosed patients. In CD4+ cells, TCR diversity went up significantly by C4D1, but in CD8+ cells it did not. Newly diagnosed patients were reported to start with lower TCR diversity than healthy donors.

The J gene is TRBJ2-7, the V gene TRBV5-4, with D possibly TRBD1 on 5 matching bases. Here the sequenced sample was peripheral blood mononuclear cells (PBMCs), taken at baseline. The receptor was derived from a human donor with classical Hodgkin lymphoma. For the CDR3, the DNA is TGTGCCAGCAGCTTGATTTCCAGGGACTACGAGCAGTACTTC. As protein: CASSLISRDYEQYF.